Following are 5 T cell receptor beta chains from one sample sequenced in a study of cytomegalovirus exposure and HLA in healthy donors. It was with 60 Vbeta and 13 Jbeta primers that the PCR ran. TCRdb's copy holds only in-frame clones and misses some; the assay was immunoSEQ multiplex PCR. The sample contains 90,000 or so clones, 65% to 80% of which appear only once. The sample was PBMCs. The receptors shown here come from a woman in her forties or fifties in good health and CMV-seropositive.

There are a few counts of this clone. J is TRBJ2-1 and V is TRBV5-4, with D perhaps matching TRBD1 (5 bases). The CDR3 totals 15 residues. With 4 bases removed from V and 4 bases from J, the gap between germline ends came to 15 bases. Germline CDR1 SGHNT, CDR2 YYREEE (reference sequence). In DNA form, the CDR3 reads TGTGCCAGCAGCGCCGACGTGGGGCCTTACAATGAGCAGTTCTTC. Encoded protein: CASSADVGPYNEQFF.

The CDR3 spells CASSQRPTGRFGEKLFF. The CDR3 DNA sequence: TGCGCCAGCAGTCAACGCCCCACAGGGAGATTCGGGGAAAAACTGTTTTTT. The chain employs TRBV23-1 and TRBJ1-4; maybe TRBD1 (6 bases). TRBV23-1 is placed among ORFs of uncertain function. V lost 2 bases, J lost 8 bases, and 21 bases lay in between. The CDR3 covers 17 residues.

In DNA form, the CDR3 reads TGTGCCAGCAGCTTAGAGATGGTCGGGAAACTGTTTTTT. Translated, it gives CASSLEMVGKLFF. The V and J genes are TRBV7-9 and TRBJ1-4; the D is unclear. V was trimmed by 1 base and J by 11 bases, leaving 11 bases between them. The CDR3 runs 13 residues. Germline V gene sequence: CDR1 SEHNR, CDR2 FQNEAQ (reference sequence). The variable domain in full, completed from reference TRBV7-9 and TRBJ1-4, reads DTGVSQNPRHKITKRGQNVTFRCDPISEHNRLYWYRQTLGQGPEFLTYFQNEAQLEKSRLLSDRFSAERPKGSFSTLEIQRTEQGDSAMYLCASSLEMVGKLFFGSGTQLSVL.

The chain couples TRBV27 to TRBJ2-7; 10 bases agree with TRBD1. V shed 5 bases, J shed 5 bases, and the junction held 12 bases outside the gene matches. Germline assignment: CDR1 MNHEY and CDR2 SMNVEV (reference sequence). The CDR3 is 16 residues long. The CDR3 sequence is CASSLWQGTGVNEQYF. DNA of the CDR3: TGTGCCAGCAGTCTCTGGCAGGGGACAGGGGTTAACGAGCAGTACTTC.

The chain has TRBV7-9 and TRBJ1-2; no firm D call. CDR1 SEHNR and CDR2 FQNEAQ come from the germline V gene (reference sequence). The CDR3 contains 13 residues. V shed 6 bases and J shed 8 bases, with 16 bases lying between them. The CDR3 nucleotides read TGTGCCAGCAGTCCTATCGGCAGCGCGGGCTACACCTTC. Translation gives CASSPIGSAGYTF.